This T cell receptor (beta chain) stems from a study of blood T cell repertoires in COVID-19. Across the study: The cDNA or gDNA used as material had been derived from T cells, B-cell-depleted T cells, or PBMCs.

Clones were sequenced by immunoSEQ multiplex PCR, and TCRdb holds only the in-frame ones, with some missing. The sample carries roughly 300,000 clones, about 92% recorded once. The germline V gene has CDR1 SGHTA and CDR2 FQGTGA. The V gene lost 5 bases and the J gene lost 2 bases, with 13 bases spanning the gap. The CDR3 extends over 14 amino acids. Cohort 3 recovery required two negative PCRs, clearance, or symptom resolution. The chain has TRBV7-3 and TRBJ2-7, with unresolved D. The sample comprised PBMCs or T cells enriched from blood (not recorded which). The sequence was collected from a woman aged 25 to 39 who had recovered from COVID-19. The CDR3 DNA follows: TGTGCCAGCAGCCCCGGTCACTTAACCTACGAGCAGTACTTC. The encoded protein is CASSPGHLTYEQYF.